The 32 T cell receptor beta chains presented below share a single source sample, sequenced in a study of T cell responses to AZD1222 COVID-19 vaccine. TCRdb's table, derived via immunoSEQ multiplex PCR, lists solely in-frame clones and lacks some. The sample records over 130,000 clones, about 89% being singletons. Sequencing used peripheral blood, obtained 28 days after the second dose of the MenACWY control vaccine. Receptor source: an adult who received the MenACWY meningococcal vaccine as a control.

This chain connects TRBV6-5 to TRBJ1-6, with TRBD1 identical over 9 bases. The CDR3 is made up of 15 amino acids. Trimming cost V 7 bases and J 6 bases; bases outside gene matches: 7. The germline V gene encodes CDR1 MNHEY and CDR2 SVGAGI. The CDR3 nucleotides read TGTGCCAGCAAACGCCCGGGACAGGGTAATTCACCCCTCCACTTT. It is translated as CASKRPGQGNSPLHF.

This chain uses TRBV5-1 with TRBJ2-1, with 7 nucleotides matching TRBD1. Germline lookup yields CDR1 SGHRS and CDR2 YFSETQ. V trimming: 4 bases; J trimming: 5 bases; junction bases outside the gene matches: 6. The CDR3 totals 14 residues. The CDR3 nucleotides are TGCGCCAGCAGCACCCAGACAGGGAACAATGAGCAGTTCTTC. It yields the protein CASSTQTGNNEQFF. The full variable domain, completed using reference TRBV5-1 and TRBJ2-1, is KAGVTQTPRYLIKTRGQQVTLSCSPISGHRSVSWYQQTPGQGLQFLFEYFSETQRNKGNFPGRFSGRQFSNSRSEMNVSTLELGDSALYLCASSTQTGNNEQFFGPGTRLTVL.

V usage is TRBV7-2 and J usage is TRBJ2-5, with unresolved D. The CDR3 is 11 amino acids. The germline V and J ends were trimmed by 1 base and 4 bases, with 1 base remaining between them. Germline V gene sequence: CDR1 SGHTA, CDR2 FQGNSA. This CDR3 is CASSLVETQYF. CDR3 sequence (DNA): TGTGCCAGCAGCTTAGTAGAGACCCAGTACTTC.

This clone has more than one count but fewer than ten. The CDR3 DNA reads as TGCAGCGTTGGACACACTAACACCGGGGAGCTGTTTTTT. Translated: CSVGHTNTGELFF. The chain recombines TRBV29-1 with TRBJ2-2; D is unclear. Germline loops: CDR1 SQVTM, CDR2 ANQGSEA. V was shortened by 4 bases and J by 2 bases, with 8 bases between the two germline ends. This CDR3 region has 13 residues.

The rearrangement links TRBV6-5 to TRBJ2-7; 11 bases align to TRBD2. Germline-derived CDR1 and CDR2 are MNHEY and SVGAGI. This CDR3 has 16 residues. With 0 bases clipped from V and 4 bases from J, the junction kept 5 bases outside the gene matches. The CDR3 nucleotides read TGTGCCAGCAGTTACTCGATTACTAGCGGGAGTTACGAGCAGTACTTC. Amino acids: CASSYSITSGSYEQYF.

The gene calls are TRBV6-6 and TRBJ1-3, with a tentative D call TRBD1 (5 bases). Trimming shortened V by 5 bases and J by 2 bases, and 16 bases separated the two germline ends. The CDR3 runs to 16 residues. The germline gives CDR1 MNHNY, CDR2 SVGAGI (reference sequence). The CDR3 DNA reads TGTGCCAGCAGTCGATCCTTCACAGGAACTGGAAACACCATATATTTT. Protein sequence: CASSRSFTGTGNTIYF.

CDR3 DNA sequence: TGTGCCAGCAGCTTAAGAGAGGCACACACAGATACGCAGTATTTT. Translated: CASSLREAHTDTQYF. The J gene is TRBJ2-3, the V gene TRBV7-2; D gene uncertain. Germline V gives CDR1 SGHTA, CDR2 FQGNSA. Trimming took off 2 bases at V and 2 bases at J, with 11 bases between the two ends. The CDR3 has 15 amino acids.

The CDR3 protein is CASSLDPGQGVEKLFF. CDR3 nucleotides: TGCGCCAGCAGCTTGGATCCGGGACAGGGGGTTGAAAAACTGTTTTTT. The V and J genes are TRBV5-1 and TRBJ1-4; 11 bases agree with TRBD1. The germline V gene has CDR1 SGHRS and CDR2 YFSETQ. The CDR3 loop spans 16 amino acids. The V gene end was trimmed by 0 bases and the J gene end by 7 bases; junction bases not matched to a gene: 5.

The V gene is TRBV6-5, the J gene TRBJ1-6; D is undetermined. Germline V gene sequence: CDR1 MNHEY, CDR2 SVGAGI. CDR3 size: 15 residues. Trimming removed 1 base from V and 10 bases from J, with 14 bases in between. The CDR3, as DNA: TGTGCCAGCAGTTACTTCACGGCGGGGAACTCACCCCTCCACTTT. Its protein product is CASSYFTAGNSPLHF.

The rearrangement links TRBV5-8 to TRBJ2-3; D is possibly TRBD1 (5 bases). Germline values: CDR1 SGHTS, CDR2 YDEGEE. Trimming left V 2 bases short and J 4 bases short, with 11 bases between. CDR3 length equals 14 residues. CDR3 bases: TGTGCCAGCAGCTTATTGGCGACAGCAGATACGCAGTATTTT. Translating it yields CASSLLATADTQYF.

The CDR3 region is CASSLALAGGNNEQFF. CDR3 in DNA: TGTGCCAGCAGCTTAGCCCTAGCGGGAGGGAACAATGAGCAGTTCTTC. This chain links TRBV7-3 with TRBJ2-1; 12 nucleotides agree with TRBD2. Germline V gene sequence: CDR1 SGHTA, CDR2 FQGTGA. The CDR3 runs to 16 residues. The junction had 4 bases not matched to a gene; V was cut back by 2 bases and J by 5 bases.

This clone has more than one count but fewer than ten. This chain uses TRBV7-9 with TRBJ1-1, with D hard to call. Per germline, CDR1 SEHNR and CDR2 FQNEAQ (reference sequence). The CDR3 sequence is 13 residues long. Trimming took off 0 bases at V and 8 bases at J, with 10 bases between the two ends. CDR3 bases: TGTGCCAGCAGCTTAGCTGGTAGTGCAGAAGCTTTCTTT. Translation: CASSLAGSAEAFF.

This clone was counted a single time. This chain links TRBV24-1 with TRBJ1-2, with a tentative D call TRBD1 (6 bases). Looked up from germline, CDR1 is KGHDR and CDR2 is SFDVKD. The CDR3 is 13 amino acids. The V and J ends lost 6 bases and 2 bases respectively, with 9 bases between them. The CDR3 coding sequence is TGTGCCACCAGTTCGGACAGCAACTATGGCTACACCTTC. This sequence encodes CATSSDSNYGYTF.

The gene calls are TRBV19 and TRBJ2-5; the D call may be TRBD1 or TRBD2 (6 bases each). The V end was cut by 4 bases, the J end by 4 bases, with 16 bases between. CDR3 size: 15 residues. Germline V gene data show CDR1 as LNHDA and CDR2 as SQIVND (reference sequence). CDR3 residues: CASSKSRGGRETQYF. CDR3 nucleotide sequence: TGTGCCAGTAGTAAATCCAGGGGAGGTCGAGAGACCCAGTACTTC.

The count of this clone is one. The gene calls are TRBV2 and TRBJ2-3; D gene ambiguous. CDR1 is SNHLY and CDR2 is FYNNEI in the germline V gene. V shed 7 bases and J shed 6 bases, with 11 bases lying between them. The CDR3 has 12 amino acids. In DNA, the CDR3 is TGTGCCAGCATGAACGGTCCCGATACGCAGTATTTT. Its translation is CASMNGPDTQYF.

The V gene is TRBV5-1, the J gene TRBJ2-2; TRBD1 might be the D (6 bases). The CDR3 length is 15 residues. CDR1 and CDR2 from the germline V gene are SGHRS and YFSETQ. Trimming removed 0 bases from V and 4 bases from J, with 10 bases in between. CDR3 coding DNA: TGCGCCAGCAGCTTGGCACAGGGTGTCACCGGGGAGCTGTTTTTT. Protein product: CASSLAQGVTGELFF.

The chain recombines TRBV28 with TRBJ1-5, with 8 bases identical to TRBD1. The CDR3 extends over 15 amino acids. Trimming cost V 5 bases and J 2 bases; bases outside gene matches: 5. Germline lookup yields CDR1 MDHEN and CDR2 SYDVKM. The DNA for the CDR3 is TGTGCCAGCAGTGCTTACAGGGGGGGCAATCAGCCCCAGCATTTT. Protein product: CASSAYRGGNQPQHF.

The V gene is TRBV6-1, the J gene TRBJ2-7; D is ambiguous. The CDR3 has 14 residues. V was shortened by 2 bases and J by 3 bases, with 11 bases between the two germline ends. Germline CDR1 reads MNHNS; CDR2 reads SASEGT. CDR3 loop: CASSENMVSYEQYF. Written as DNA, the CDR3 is TGTGCCAGCAGTGAAAACATGGTGAGCTACGAGCAGTACTTC.

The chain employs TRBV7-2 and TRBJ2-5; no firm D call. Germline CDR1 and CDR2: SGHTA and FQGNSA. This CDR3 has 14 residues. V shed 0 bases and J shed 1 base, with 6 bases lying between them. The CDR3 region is CASSLAPSQETQYF. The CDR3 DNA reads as TGTGCCAGCAGCTTAGCTCCCAGCCAAGAGACCCAGTACTTC.

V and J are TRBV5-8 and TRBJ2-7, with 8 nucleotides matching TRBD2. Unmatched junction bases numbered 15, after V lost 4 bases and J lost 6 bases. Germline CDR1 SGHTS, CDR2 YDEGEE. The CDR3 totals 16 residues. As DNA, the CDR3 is TGTGCCAGCAGCCCGGGGACGGCTAGCGGGCTGGGCGAGCAGTACTTC. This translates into CASSPGTASGLGEQYF.

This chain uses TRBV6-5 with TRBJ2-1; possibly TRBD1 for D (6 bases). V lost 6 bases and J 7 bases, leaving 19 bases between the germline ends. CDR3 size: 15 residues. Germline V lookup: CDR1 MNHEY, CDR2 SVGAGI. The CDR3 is CASSSGTLSRNEQFF. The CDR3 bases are TGTGCCAGCAGCTCCGGGACATTATCTAGGAATGAGCAGTTCTTC.

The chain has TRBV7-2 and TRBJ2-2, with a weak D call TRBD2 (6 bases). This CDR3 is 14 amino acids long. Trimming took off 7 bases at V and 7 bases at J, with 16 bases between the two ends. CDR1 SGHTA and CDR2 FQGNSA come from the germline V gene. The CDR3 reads CASTPRGAGGELFF. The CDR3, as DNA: TGTGCCAGCACCCCCCGCGGGGCCGGCGGGGAGCTGTTTTTT.

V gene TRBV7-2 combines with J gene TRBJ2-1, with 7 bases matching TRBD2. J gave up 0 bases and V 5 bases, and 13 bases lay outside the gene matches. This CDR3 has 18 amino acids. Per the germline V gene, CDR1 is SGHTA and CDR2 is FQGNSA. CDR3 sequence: CASSPIGLGHSSYNEQFF. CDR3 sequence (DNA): TGTGCCAGCAGCCCCATAGGACTAGGTCATAGCTCCTACAATGAGCAGTTCTTC.

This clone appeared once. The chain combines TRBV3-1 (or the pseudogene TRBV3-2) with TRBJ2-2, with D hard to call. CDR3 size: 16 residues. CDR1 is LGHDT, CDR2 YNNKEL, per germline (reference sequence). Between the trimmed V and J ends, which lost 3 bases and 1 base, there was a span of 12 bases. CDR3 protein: CASSHPQAVNTGELFF. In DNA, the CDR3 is TGTGCCAGCAGCCACCCCCAGGCAGTGAACACCGGGGAGCTGTTTTTT.

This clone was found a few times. This chain's CDR3 is CSVEDAGMYKETQYF. DNA for the CDR3: TGCAGCGTTGAAGACGCAGGGATGTATAAAGAGACCCAGTACTTC. The chain combines TRBV29-1 with TRBJ2-5; tentative D call: TRBD1 (5 bases). Germline loops: CDR1 SQVTM, CDR2 ANQGSEA. This CDR3 region has 15 residues. The V and J ends lost 0 bases and 3 bases respectively, with 14 bases between them.

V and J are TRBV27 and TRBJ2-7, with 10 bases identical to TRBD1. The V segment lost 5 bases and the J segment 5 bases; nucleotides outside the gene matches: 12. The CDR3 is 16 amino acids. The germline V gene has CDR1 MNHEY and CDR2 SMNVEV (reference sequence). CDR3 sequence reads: CASSPTRDRGRNEQYF. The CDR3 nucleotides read TGTGCCAGCAGTCCAACCCGCGACAGGGGGCGGAACGAGCAGTACTTC.

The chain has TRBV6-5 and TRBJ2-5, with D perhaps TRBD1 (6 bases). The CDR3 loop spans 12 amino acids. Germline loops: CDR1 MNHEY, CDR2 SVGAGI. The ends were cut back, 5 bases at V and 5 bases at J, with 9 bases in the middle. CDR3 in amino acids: CASSQQGETQYF. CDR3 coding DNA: TGTGCCAGCAGTCAACAGGGCGAGACCCAGTACTTC.

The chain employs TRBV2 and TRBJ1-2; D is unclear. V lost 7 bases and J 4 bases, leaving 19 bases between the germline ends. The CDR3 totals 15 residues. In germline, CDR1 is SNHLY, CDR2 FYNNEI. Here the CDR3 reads CASTPDLVVGYGYTF. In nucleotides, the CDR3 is TGTGCCAGCACTCCAGATCTGGTTGTCGGCTATGGCTACACCTTC.

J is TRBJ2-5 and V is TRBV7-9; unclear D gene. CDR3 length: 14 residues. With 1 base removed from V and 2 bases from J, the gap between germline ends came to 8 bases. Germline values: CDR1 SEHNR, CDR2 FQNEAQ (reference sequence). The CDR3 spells CASSLGVGQETQYF. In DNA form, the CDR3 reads TGTGCCAGCAGCTTAGGCGTCGGGCAAGAGACCCAGTACTTC.

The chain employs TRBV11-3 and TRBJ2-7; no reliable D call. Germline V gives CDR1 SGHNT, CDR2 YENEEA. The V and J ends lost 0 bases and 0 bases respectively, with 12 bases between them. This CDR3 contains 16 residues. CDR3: CASSLDQDRSSYEQYF. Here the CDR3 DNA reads TGTGCCAGCAGCTTAGATCAGGACCGATCCTCCTACGAGCAGTACTTC.

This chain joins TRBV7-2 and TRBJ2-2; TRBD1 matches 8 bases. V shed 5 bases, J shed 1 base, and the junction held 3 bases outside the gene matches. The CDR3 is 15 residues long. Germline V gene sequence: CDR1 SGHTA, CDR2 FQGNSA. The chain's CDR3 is CASSEGQVNTGELFF. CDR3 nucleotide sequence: TGTGCCAGCAGCGAGGGACAGGTGAACACCGGGGAGCTGTTTTTT.

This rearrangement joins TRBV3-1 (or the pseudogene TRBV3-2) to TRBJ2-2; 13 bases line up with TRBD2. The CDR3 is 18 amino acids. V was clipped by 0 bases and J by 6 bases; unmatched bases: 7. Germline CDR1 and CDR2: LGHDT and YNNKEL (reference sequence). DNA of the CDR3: TGTGCCAGCAGCCAAGATTCCACTAGCGGGGGGGCCGCCGGGGAGCTGTTTTTT. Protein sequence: CASSQDSTSGGAAGELFF.